This T cell receptor (beta chain) was observed in a study of vaccination and CD4 T cells after COVID-19. Study-wide context: For post-vaccine samples, collection took place a median about 75 days after dose two, ranging from 14 to 241. Convalescent patients, three in number, were sampled at day 14 and days 161 to 241 post-vaccination. Regarding the study as a whole: Clonotypes reactive to SARS-CoV-2 had a median that went up from around 20 to 38, but not significantly.

This clonotype turned up a few times. Its specificity is not known. There are 12 residues in the CDR3. V lost 3 bases to trimming and J lost 2 bases, with 7 bases between them. Looked up from germline, CDR1 is DFQATT and CDR2 is SNEGSKA (reference sequence). The Oncomine TCR Beta short-read assay generated sequence data from the DNA of cultured CD4+ T cells. TCRdb re-analysed the PCR reads in MiXCR, keeping a single row per CDR3 protein. The sample carries 25,000 to 30,000 distinct CDR3 sequences, around 33% recorded once. Time point noted: late sampling 161 to 241 days after vaccination in a few convalescent patients. As to treatment: roughly nine-day PBMC culture with coronavirus spike peptide pools or control peptides (ViraFEST assay). TCRs were sequenced by ViraFEST after antigen-specific T cells had been expanded with peptide pools.

The chain is built from TRBV20-1 and TRBJ1-2, with a weak D call TRBD1 (6 bases). Sequencing used CD4+ T cells from blood, cultured in vitro, obtained about 7 months after SARS-CoV-2 vaccination. This receptor was taken from a human donor who had recovered from COVID-19. CDR3 protein: CSARGANYGYTF. CDR3 bases: TGCAGTGCTAGGGGGGCAAACTATGGCTACACCTTC.